This T cell receptor (beta chain) was found in a study of blood T cell repertoires in COVID-19. Source study methods: Estimates of nucleated cell counts were drawn from the amplification of reference gene primers. Repertoires were generated with immunoSEQ multiplex PCR, while TCRdb's copy carries only in-frame clones and drops some. V, J and clone size were drawn from that table, and D and trimming were deduced from the DNA. The data contain some 200,000 clones, about nine tenths of them singletons. Those enrolled, adults aged about 18 to 89 years, came from about two dozen US areas. The length of the CDR3 is 15 residues. From germline, CDR1 is LNHDA and CDR2 SQIVND (reference sequence). V lost 1 base to trimming and J lost 0 bases, with 6 bases between them.

Sequencing was carried out using PBMCs or T cells enriched from blood (not recorded which). The clonotype comes from a young man in a cohort exposed to, infected with or recovered from COVID-19 (not recorded which). The rearrangement joins TRBV19 to TRBJ2-2; D might be TRBD1 (5 bases). CDR3 sequence (DNA): TGTGCCAGTAGTATAGGACAGACGAACACCGGGGAGCTGTTTTTT. Protein: CASSIGQTNTGELFF.